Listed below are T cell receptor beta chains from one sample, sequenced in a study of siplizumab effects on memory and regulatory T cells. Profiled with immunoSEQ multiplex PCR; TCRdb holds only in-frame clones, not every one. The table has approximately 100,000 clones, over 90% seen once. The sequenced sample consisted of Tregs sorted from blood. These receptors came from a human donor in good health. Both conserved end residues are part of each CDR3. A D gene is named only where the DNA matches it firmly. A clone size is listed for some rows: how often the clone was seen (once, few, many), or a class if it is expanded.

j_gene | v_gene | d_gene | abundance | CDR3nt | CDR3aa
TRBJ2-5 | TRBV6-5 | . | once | TGTGCCAGCATGAGTGGCATATCAGGGAGGAAGACCCAGTACTTC | CASMSGISGRKTQYF
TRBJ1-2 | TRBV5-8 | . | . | TGTGCCAGCAGCTTAATAGCCTATGGCTACACCTTC | CASSLIAYGYTF
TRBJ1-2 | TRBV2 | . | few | TGTGCCAGCAGTGAGGGCAGAGGGTATGGCTACACCTTC | CASSEGRGYGYTF
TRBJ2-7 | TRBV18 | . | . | TGTGCCAGCTCACCTTTGGGGGTATACGAGCAGTACTTC | CASSPLGVYEQYF
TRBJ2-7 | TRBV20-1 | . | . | TGCAGTGCTAGGGGAGCATATGAGCAGTACTTC | CSARGAYEQYF
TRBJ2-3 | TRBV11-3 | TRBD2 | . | TGTGCCAGCAGCTCCCGACTAGCGGGATGGGCAGATACGCAGTATTTT | CASSSRLAGWADTQYF
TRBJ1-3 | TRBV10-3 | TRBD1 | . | TGTGCCATCAGTACCGGACAGGCTACTGGAAACACCATATATTTT | CAISTGQATGNTIYF
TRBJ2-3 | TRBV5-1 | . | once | TGCGCCAGCAGCTTCGTCCCCACCACAGATACGCAGTATTTT | CASSFVPTTDTQYF
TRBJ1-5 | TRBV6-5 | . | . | TGTGCCAGCAGTTACGGAGGGTACAATCAGCCCCAGCATTTT | CASSYGGYNQPQHF
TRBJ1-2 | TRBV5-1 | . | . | TGCGCCAGCAGCTCCTGGGACAACGACTATGGCTACACCTTC | CASSSWDNDYGYTF
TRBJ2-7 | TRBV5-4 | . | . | TGTGCCAGCAGCTCCTTCCAGGCATCAGGGGAGCAGTACTTC | CASSSFQASGEQYF
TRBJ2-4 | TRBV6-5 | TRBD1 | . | TGTGCCAGCAGTACAGGGGGAAACATTCAGTACTTC | CASSTGGNIQYF
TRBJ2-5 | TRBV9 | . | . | TGTGCCAGCAGCGTAGCTGGGGGCAAGGAGACCCAGTACTTC | CASSVAGGKETQYF
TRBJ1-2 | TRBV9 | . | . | TGTGCCAGCAGCGTAGTGGGGGCGCGGGATGGCTACACCTTC | CASSVVGARDGYTF
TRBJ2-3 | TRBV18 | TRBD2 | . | TGTGCCAGCTCTCCTCGACTAGCGGGACTCACAGATACGCAGTATTTT | CASSPRLAGLTDTQYF
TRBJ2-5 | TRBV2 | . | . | TGTGCCAGCAGTGAAGCGGGTCTCAGGGAGACCCAGTACTTC | CASSEAGLRETQYF
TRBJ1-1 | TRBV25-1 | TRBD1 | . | TGTGCCAGCAGTGGGGGGACAGGGAACACTGAAGCTTTCTTT | CASSGGTGNTEAFF
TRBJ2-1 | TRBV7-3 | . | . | TGTGCCAGCAGCTCTGAACGGGGTGAGCAGTTCTTC | CASSSERGEQFF
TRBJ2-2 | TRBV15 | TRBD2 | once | TGTGCCACCAGCATTGCGGGAGCCCCCACCGGGGAGCTGTTTTTT | CATSIAGAPTGELFF
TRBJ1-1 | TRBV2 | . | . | TGTGCCAGCATCGGTAGAAACACTGAAGCTTTCTTT | CASIGRNTEAFF
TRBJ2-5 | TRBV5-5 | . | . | TGTGCCAGCGAACCCAGGGACCGACAAGAGACCCAGTACTTC | CASEPRDRQETQYF
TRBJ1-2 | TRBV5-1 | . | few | TGCGCCAGCAGCTTGTGGGGGACCTATGGCTACACCTTC | CASSLWGTYGYTF
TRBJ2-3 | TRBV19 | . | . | TGTGCCAGTAGACCGGGCCCCGCGACAGATACGCAGTATTTT | CASRPGPATDTQYF
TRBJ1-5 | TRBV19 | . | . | TGTGCCAGTAGTACCCCGGGAGGGGGCAATCAGCCCCAGCATTTT | CASSTPGGGNQPQHF
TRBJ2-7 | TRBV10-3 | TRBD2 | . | TGTGCCATCAGCCTCGGGACTAGCGGGAGCCTAGGCCAGAGCGAGCAGTACTTC | CAISLGTSGSLGQSEQYF
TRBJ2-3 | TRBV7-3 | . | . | TGTGCCAGCAGCAAATCGGTCGGGAGCACAGATACGCAGTATTTT | CASSKSVGSTDTQYF
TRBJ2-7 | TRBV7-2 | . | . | TGTGCCAGCAGCCCCAGGTACGAGCAGTACTTC | CASSPRYEQYF
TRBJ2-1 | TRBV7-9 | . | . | TGTGCCAGCAGCCCCGGGACTTTACTCTACAATGAGCAGTTCTTC | CASSPGTLLYNEQFF
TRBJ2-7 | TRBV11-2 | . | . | TGTGCCAGCAGCTTAGACAGGGAAGGCGAGCAGTACTTC | CASSLDREGEQYF
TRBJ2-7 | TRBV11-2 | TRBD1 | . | TGTGCCAGCAGCCCCCGGACAGGGGCCTACGAGCAGTACTTC | CASSPRTGAYEQYF
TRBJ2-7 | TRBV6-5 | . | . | TGTGCCAGCAGTTACTCTCTCGGCTACGAGCAGTACTTC | CASSYSLGYEQYF
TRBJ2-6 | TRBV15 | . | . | TGTGCCACCAGCAGAGATGTGATGGGGGCTGGGGCCAACGTCCTGACTTTC | CATSRDVMGAGANVLTF
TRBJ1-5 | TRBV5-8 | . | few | TGTGCCAGCAGCTTGGGACTCAGAAATCAGCCCCAGCATTTT | CASSLGLRNQPQHF
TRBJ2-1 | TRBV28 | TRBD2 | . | TGTGCCAGCAGTTTACTAGCGGGGACTATTGAGCAGTTCTTC | CASSLLAGTIEQFF
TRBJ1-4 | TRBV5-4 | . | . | TGTGCCAGCAGCTTGTCTGGTGGGGGAAAACTGTTTTTT | CASSLSGGGKLFF
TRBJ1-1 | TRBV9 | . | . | TGTGCCAGCAGCGCCCGGACAGAACCAGCTGAAGCTTTCTTT | CASSARTEPAEAFF
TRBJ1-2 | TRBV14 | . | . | TGTGCCAGCAGCCAAGAGATGGGGGCTGGCTATGGCTACACCTTC | CASSQEMGAGYGYTF
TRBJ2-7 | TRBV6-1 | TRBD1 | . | TGTGCCAGCAGTGCGGGACAGGGGTTCTACGAGCAGTACTTC | CASSAGQGFYEQYF
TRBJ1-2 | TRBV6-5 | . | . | TGTGCCAGCAGTGCTACAGGGAGTTTGGGCTACACCTTC | CASSATGSLGYTF
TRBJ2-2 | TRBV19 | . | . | TGTGCCAGTAGTATACGAGGGGTCGGGGAGCTGTTTTTT | CASSIRGVGELFF
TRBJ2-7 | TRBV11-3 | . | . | TGTGCCAGCAGCTTAGGGTTCGAGCAGTACTTC | CASSLGFEQYF
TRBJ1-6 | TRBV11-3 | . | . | TGTGCCAGCAGATCGACAAAGGCTAATTCACCCCTCCACTTT | CASRSTKANSPLHF
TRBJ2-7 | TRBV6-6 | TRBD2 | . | TGTGCCAGCAGCTTAACTAGCGGGAGTAGCTACGAGCAGTACTTC | CASSLTSGSSYEQYF
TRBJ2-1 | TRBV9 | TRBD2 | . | TGTGCCAGCAGCGTATTCGGGACTAGCGGATACAATGAGCAGTTCTTC | CASSVFGTSGYNEQFF
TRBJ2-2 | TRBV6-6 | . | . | TGTGCCAGCAGTTACCGGGACTACACCGGGGAGCTGTTTTTT | CASSYRDYTGELFF
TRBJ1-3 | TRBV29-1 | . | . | TGCAGCGTTGGCCAGGGAAACACCATATATTTT | CSVGQGNTIYF
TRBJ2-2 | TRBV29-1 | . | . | TGCAGCGTTGCCATTTTCGGGGAGCTGTTTTTT | CSVAIFGELFF
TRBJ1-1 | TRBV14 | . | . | TGTGCCAGCAGCCCTACACACAACACTGAAGCTTTCTTT | CASSPTHNTEAFF
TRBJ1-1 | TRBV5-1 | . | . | TGCGCCAGCAGCTTCAAGGGGATGAACACTGAAGCTTTCTTT | CASSFKGMNTEAFF
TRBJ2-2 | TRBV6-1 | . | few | TGTGCCAGCAGTCGCGCAATAGCCACCGGGGAGCTGTTTTTT | CASSRAIATGELFF
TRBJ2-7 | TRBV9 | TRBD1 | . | TGTGCCAGCAGCACAGGACAGGGGGCCACCTACGAGCAGTACTTC | CASSTGQGATYEQYF
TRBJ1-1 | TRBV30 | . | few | TGTGCCGCCAGCCGGGAGAACACTGAAGCTTTCTTT | CAASRENTEAFF
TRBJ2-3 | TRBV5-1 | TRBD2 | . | TGCGCCAGCAGCTTCGGACGGGGGGGCGGAGATACGCAGTATTTT | CASSFGRGGGDTQYF
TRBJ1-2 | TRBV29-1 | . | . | TGCAGCGTTGAACGGGTTCAGTCTGACTACACCTTC | CSVERVQSDYTF